This T cell receptor beta chain was identified during a study of cytomegalovirus exposure and HLA in healthy donors. Study-level background: From HLA-typed donors, an early data release held 70 million to 95 million unique TCRs. Around four fifths of 398 genotyped donors fell in the Caucasian-associated ancestry cluster.

Primers for the PCR totalled 60 Vbeta and 13 Jbeta. Clones were read by immunoSEQ multiplex PCR, and TCRdb kept only the in-frame ones, dropping some. The sample lists under 70,000 clones; 77% were seen once. Overall study findings and caveats: An analysis done earlier found most TCR beta V segments productive about 90% or about 30% of the time. 150 to 200 TCR beta chains were listed as cytomegalovirus-associated.

With regard to this clone: Antigen specificity is unknown.

This CDR3 contains 13 residues. The germline V and J ends were trimmed by 5 bases and 6 bases, with 11 bases remaining between them. CDR1 is MDHEN, CDR2 SYDVKM, per germline. The receptor was derived from a female donor in good health and CMV-seronegative. Sequences were obtained from PBMCs. The genes are TRBV28 and TRBJ1-5; D ambiguous. In DNA, the CDR3 is TGTGCCAGCAGTGACCTAGGAGGTCAGCCCCAGCATTTT. It yields the protein CASSDLGGQPQHF.